These T cell receptor beta chains were read from a single sample in a study of T cell changes during pregnancy in multiple sclerosis. Sequencing used immunoSEQ multiplex PCR; TCRdb keeps in-frame clones, though not all of them. This repertoire shows approximately 53,000 clones, approximately 90% found once; its top ten account for around 0.4%. Sequences were derived from CD4+ T cells from peripheral blood mononuclear cells, sampled before pregnancy. The receptors stem from a female donor with multiple sclerosis, enrolled in a pregnancy study. Both conserved end residues are part of each CDR3. The order of the fields is J gene, V gene, clone size, D gene, CDR3 DNA, CDR3 protein. The D gene is left open where the match is weak. Size is stated for part of the rows, as once, few or many counts, or as a class when the clone is expanded.

J gene: TRBJ1-2; V gene: TRBV29-1; clone size: .; D gene: .; CDR3 DNA: TGCAGCGTTGAGCCAGGGATGATGTATGGCTACACCTTC; CDR3 protein: CSVEPGMMYGYTF
J gene: TRBJ2-1; V gene: TRBV5-1; clone size: .; D gene: TRBD2; CDR3 DNA: TGCGCCAGCAGCTTGGGGTTGCTAGCGGAAGGGAAGGGGCCCTACAATGAGCAGTTCTTC; CDR3 protein: CASSLGLLAEGKGPYNEQFF
J gene: TRBJ1-3; V gene: TRBV6-5; clone size: .; D gene: .; CDR3 DNA: TGTGCCAGCAGCCCCAGGGGCTATGGAAACACCATATATTTT; CDR3 protein: CASSPRGYGNTIYF
J gene: TRBJ2-1; V gene: TRBV28; clone size: .; D gene: .; CDR3 DNA: TGTGCCAGCAGTATGAGGAGGTCCTACAATGAGCAGTTCTTC; CDR3 protein: CASSMRRSYNEQFF
J gene: TRBJ1-2; V gene: TRBV18; clone size: .; D gene: .; CDR3 DNA: TGTGCCAGCTCACCACCAGACAGCAACTATGGCTACACCTTC; CDR3 protein: CASSPPDSNYGYTF
J gene: TRBJ1-1; V gene: TRBV4-3; clone size: .; D gene: .; CDR3 DNA: TGCGCCAGCAGCCAAGATCCCAGGGTGGGGGAAGCTTTCTTT; CDR3 protein: CASSQDPRVGEAFF
J gene: TRBJ2-3; V gene: TRBV7-2; clone size: .; D gene: TRBD1; CDR3 DNA: TGTGCCAGCACCCTGACAGGGACCACAGATACGCAGTATTTT; CDR3 protein: CASTLTGTTDTQYF
J gene: TRBJ2-5; V gene: TRBV14; clone size: .; D gene: .; CDR3 DNA: TGTGCCAGCAGCCAAGACAGGGTAAAGACCCAGTACTTC; CDR3 protein: CASSQDRVKTQYF
J gene: TRBJ1-4; V gene: TRBV9; clone size: .; D gene: TRBD1; CDR3 DNA: TGTGCCAGCAGCTTCAACAGGGGTGAACTGTTTTTT; CDR3 protein: CASSFNRGELFF
J gene: TRBJ1-2; V gene: TRBV28; clone size: .; D gene: TRBD1; CDR3 DNA: TGTGCCAGCACCGCAGGGGGCGTACGGGGCTACACCTTC; CDR3 protein: CASTAGGVRGYTF
J gene: TRBJ2-7; V gene: TRBV5-1; clone size: .; D gene: TRBD2; CDR3 DNA: TGCGCCAGCATGCCTAGCGGGAGCTACGAGCAGTACTTC; CDR3 protein: CASMPSGSYEQYF
J gene: TRBJ2-6; V gene: TRBV5-1; clone size: .; D gene: TRBD2; CDR3 DNA: TGCGCCAGCAGCTTCGGCCTAGCGGGAGGGCCTGGGGCCAACGTCCTGACTTTC; CDR3 protein: CASSFGLAGGPGANVLTF
J gene: TRBJ1-2; V gene: TRBV6-5; clone size: once; D gene: .; CDR3 DNA: TGTGCCAGCAGTTACTCGCAGGCTACTAACTATGGCTACACCTTC; CDR3 protein: CASSYSQATNYGYTF
J gene: TRBJ2-7; V gene: TRBV6-5; clone size: .; D gene: TRBD2; CDR3 DNA: TGTGCCAGCAGTTACGCCGGGACTAGCGGATACGAGCAGTACTTC; CDR3 protein: CASSYAGTSGYEQYF
J gene: TRBJ2-1; V gene: TRBV5-8; clone size: once; D gene: TRBD2; CDR3 DNA: TGTGCCAGCAGCATACGGACTAGCGGGAGGGTCGGTGAGCAGTTCTTC; CDR3 protein: CASSIRTSGRVGEQFF
J gene: TRBJ2-1; V gene: TRBV12-5; clone size: .; D gene: .; CDR3 DNA: TGTGCTAGTGGTTCACATGGTCTGACTCGGGAGCAGTTCTTC; CDR3 protein: CASGSHGLTREQFF
J gene: TRBJ2-1; V gene: TRBV9; clone size: .; D gene: .; CDR3 DNA: TGTGCCAGCAGCGCGCGGACTCCTTCCAATGAGCAGTTCTTC; CDR3 protein: CASSARTPSNEQFF
J gene: TRBJ1-1; V gene: TRBV7-2; clone size: few; D gene: .; CDR3 DNA: TGTGCCAGCAGCCTACCGGACAGTGCCCGAGGCACTGAAGCTTTCTTT; CDR3 protein: CASSLPDSARGTEAFF
J gene: TRBJ1-3; V gene: TRBV2; clone size: .; D gene: .; CDR3 DNA: TGTGCCAGCATCGAGCAGGGGCCTGGAAACACCATATATTTT; CDR3 protein: CASIEQGPGNTIYF
J gene: TRBJ1-1; V gene: TRBV7-9; clone size: .; D gene: .; CDR3 DNA: TGTGCCAGCAGCGGGCGCACTGAAGCTTTCTTT; CDR3 protein: CASSGRTEAFF
J gene: TRBJ2-2; V gene: TRBV23-1; clone size: .; D gene: .; CDR3 DNA: TGCGCCAGCAGTCAAGCGAGATCCACCGGGGAGCTGTTTTTT; CDR3 protein: CASSQARSTGELFF
J gene: TRBJ2-1; V gene: TRBV5-1; clone size: .; D gene: TRBD1; CDR3 DNA: TGCGCCAGCAGCGGCTGGACAGGTGAGCAGTTCTTC; CDR3 protein: CASSGWTGEQFF
J gene: TRBJ1-1; V gene: TRBV18; clone size: .; D gene: TRBD1; CDR3 DNA: TGTGCCAGCTCTCGGGACAGGGGTCCTGAAGCTTTCTTT; CDR3 protein: CASSRDRGPEAFF
J gene: TRBJ1-5; V gene: TRBV28; clone size: .; D gene: TRBD1; CDR3 DNA: TGTGCCAGCAGCCAAGACAGGGGGCGCTGGGGCAATCAGCCCCAGCATTTT; CDR3 protein: CASSQDRGRWGNQPQHF
J gene: TRBJ1-3; V gene: TRBV7-8; clone size: .; D gene: TRBD1; CDR3 DNA: TGTGCCAGCAGCTTGAGACAGGGAGCCTCTGGAAACACCATATATTTT; CDR3 protein: CASSLRQGASGNTIYF